The T cell receptor beta chain described here comes from a study of OX40 agonist ivuxolimab in advanced cancers. CDR3 length equals 14 residues. Germline lookup yields CDR1 MDHEN and CDR2 SYDVKM. Trimming took 3 bases from V and 9 from J; bases not matched to a gene: 7. Data came from immunoSEQ multiplex PCR; TCRdb stores just in-frame clones and leaves some out. This table holds 72,000 or so clones, 70% to 90% found once. With baseline, cycle 4 day 1, and cycle 7 day 1 as timepoints, blood was sampled. The chain employs TRBV28 and TRBJ2-1, with TRBD1 matching 8 bases. The specimen comprised CD4+ or CD8+ T cells sorted from blood, sampled in a trial of the OX40 agonist ivuxolimab. This TCR was sampled from an adult with an advanced solid tumor such as melanoma, head and neck, liver or kidney cancer. CDR3 nucleotide sequence: TGTGCCAGCAGTTTTATCCAGGGGGCTAGTGAGCAGTTCTTC. It translates to CASSFIQGASEQFF. The variable domain in full, with the rest retrieved from reference TRBV28 and TRBJ2-1, is DVKVTQSSRYLVKRTGEKVFLECVQDMDHENMFWYRQDPGLGLRLIYFSYDVKMKEKGDIPEGYSVSREKKERFSLILESASTNQTSMYLCASSFIQGASEQFFGPGTRLTVL.